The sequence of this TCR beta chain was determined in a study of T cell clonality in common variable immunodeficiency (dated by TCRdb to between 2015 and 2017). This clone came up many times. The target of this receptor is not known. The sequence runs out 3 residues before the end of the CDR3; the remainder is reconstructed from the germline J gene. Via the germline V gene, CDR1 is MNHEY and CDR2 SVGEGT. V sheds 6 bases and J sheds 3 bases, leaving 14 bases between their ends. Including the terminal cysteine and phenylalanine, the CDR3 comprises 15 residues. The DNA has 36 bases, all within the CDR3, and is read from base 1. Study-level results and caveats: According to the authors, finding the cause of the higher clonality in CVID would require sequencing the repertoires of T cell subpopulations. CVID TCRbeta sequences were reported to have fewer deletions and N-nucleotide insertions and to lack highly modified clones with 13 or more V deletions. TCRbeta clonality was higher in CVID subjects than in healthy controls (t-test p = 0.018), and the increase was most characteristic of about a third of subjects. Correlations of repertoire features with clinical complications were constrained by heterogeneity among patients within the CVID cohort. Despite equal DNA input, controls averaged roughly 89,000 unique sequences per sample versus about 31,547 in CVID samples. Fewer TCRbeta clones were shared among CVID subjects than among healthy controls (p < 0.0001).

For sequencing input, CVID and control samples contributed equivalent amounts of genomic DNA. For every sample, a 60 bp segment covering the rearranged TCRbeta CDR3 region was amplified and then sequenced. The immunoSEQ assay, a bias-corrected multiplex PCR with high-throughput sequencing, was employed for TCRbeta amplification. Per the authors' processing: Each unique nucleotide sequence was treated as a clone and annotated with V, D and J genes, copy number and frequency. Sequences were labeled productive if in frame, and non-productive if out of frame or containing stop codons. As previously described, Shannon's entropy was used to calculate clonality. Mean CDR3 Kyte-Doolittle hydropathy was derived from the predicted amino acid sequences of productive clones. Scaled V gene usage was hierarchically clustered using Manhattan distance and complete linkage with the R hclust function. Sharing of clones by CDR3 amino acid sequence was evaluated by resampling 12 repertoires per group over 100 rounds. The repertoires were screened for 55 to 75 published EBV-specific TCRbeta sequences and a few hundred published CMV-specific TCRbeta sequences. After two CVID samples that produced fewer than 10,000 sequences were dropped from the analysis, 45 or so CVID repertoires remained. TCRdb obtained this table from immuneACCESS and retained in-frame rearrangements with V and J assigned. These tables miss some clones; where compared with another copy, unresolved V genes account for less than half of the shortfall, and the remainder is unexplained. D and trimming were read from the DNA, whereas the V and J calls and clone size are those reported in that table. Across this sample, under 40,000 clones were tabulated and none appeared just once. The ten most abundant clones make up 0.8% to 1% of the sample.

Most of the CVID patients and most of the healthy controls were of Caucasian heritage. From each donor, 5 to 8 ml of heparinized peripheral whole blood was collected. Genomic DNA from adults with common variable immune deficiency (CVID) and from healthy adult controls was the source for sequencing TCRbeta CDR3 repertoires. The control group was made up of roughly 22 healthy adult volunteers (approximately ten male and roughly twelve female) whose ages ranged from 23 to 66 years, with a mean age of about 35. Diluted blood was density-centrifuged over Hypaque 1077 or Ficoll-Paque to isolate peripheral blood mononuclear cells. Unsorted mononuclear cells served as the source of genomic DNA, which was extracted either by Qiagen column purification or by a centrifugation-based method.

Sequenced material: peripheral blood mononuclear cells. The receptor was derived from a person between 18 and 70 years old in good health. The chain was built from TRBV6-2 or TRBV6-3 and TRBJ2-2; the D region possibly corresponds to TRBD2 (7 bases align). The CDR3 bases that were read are TGTGCCAGCAGCTCCGGGGGGCAGGACACCGGGGAG. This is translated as CASSSGGQDTGE. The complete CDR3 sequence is CASSSGGQDTGELFF.